The sequence of this T cell receptor (beta chain) was determined in a study of spatial heterogeneity in lung cancer. This clonotype has a count of ten or more. In TCRdb, the 5' RACE reads were re-called with MiXCR into one record per CDR3 protein. Found here are about 10,000 distinct CDR3 sequences, approximately 5% of them singletons; the top ten hold 27%. The time point here: sample taken at primary tumor resection. Without sorting, whole RNA was sequenced from tumor, nontumor lung or frozen PBMC. Approximately 70 TRACERx patients with early, untreated non-small cell lung cancer donated samples. V lost 5 bases to trimming and J lost 0 bases, with 13 bases between them. The CDR3 consists of 15 residues. The V gene's germline CDR1 is SGHTA and CDR2 FQGNSA.

This receptor was taken from a male donor with early-stage non-small cell lung cancer. V gene TRBV7-2 combines with J gene TRBJ1-2; D not certain. The material sequenced was PBMCs, taken at surgery. The CDR3 region is CASSPGGYTNYGYTF. CDR3 sequence (DNA): TGTGCCAGCAGCCCGGGAGGGTACACTAACTATGGCTACACCTTC.